Each of the 21 T cell receptor beta chains below was sequenced from the same sample in a study of cytomegalovirus exposure and HLA in healthy donors. The primer mix had 60 Vbeta and 13 Jbeta primers. Here immunoSEQ multiplex PCR was the method, and the copy in TCRdb shows in-frame clones only, minus some. The sample has tens of thousands of clones; about 70% are singletons. The sample consisted of PBMCs. The source of these receptors is a man aged 35 to 55 in good health and CMV-seropositive.

This clone was counted a few times. The sample holds other DNA sequences that translate to the same CDR3. V gene TRBV25-1 combines with J gene TRBJ2-7; TRBD1 aligns across 7 bases. Germline values: CDR1 MGHDK, CDR2 SYGVNS. V gave up 7 bases and J gave up 3 bases; unmatched junction bases: 3. The CDR3 totals 12 residues. CDR3 in DNA: TGTGCCAGCAATCGACAGGGCTACGAGCAGTACTTC. This sequence encodes CASNRQGYEQYF.

The rearrangement links TRBV6-1 to TRBJ2-6; perhaps TRBD2 as D (5 bases). V dropped 7 bases and J dropped 0 bases, with 10 bases sitting between them. This CDR3 spans 15 amino acids. Germline loops: CDR1 MNHNS, CDR2 SASEGT. CDR3 bases: TGTGCCAGCATAGAGGGCTACTCTGGGGCCAACGTCCTGACTTTC. Its protein is CASIEGYSGANVLTF.

The chain links TRBV18 to TRBJ2-7, with 7 bases matching TRBD1. The CDR3 is made up of 17 amino acids. Germline lookup yields CDR1 KGHSH and CDR2 LQKENI. Trimming removed 3 bases from V and 6 bases from J; junction bases left unmatched: 17. CDR3 sequence (DNA): TGTGCCAGCTCACCGACGGACAGGTCTCCCGTCTTGGGCGAGCAGTACTTC. Translation gives CASSPTDRSPVLGEQYF.

For the CDR3, the DNA is TGTGCCAGCAGCTTGCGGCAGGGGCTTGAAGCTTTCTTT. It yields the protein CASSLRQGLEAFF. The rearrangement uses TRBV5-5 and TRBJ1-1; tentative D call: TRBD1 (6 bases). The CDR3 contains 13 residues. Germline V gives CDR1 SGHKS, CDR2 YYEKEE (reference sequence). V was trimmed by 1 base and J by 7 bases, leaving 11 bases between them.

J is TRBJ2-7 and V is TRBV6-5; 7 bases fit TRBD1. The CDR3 extends over 14 amino acids. Germline CDR1 MNHEY, CDR2 SVGAGI. After removal of 6 bases from V and 3 bases from J, the junction contained 8 bases not matched to a gene. The CDR3 is CASRPPGQFYEQYF. The CDR3 DNA reads as TGTGCCAGCAGGCCACCGGGACAGTTCTACGAGCAGTACTTC.

This chain links TRBV2 with TRBJ1-3; TRBD1 agrees at 8 bases. The CDR3 is made up of 15 amino acids. V was pared by 6 bases and J by 3 bases, with 7 bases of the junction left unmatched. Germline CDR1 and CDR2: SNHLY and FYNNEI. The DNA for the CDR3 is TGTGCCAGCAGGGGAGACAGGGGAGGTGGAAACACCATATATTTT. Encoded protein: CASRGDRGGGNTIYF. The whole variable domain, remainder taken from reference TRBV2 and TRBJ1-3, is EPEVTQTPSHQVTQMGQEVILRCVPISNHLYFYWYRQILGQKVEFLVSFYNNEISEKSEIFDDQFSVERPDGSNFTLKIRSTKLEDSAMYFCASRGDRGGGNTIYFGEGSWLTVV.

In its sample, this clone was seen once. The chain uses TRBV5-4 and TRBJ2-5, with D perhaps TRBD2 (7 bases). Germline values: CDR1 SGHNT, CDR2 YYREEE (reference sequence). The V gene lost 0 bases and the J gene lost 5 bases, with 14 bases spanning the gap. CDR3 length: 15 amino acids. CDR3 region: CASSLAGGQGETQYF. In DNA, the CDR3 is TGTGCCAGCAGCTTGGCGGGAGGCCAGGGGGAGACCCAGTACTTC.

The chain joins TRBV7-2 to TRBJ2-7, with D maybe TRBD1 (6 bases). The length of the CDR3 is 15 residues. The V gene lost 5 bases and the J gene lost 2 bases, with 16 bases spanning the gap. Germline-derived CDR1 and CDR2 are SGHTA and FQGNSA. CDR3 region: CASSQPRTETYEQYF. The CDR3 coding sequence is TGTGCCAGCAGCCAACCCCGGACAGAAACCTACGAGCAGTACTTC. Full variable domain (remainder filled in from reference TRBV7-2 and TRBJ2-7): GAGVSQSPSNKVTEKGKDVELRCDPISGHTALYWYRQSLGQGLEFLIYFQGNSAPDKSGLPSDRFSAERTGGSVSTLTIQRTQQEDSAVYLCASSQPRTETYEQYFGPGTRLTVT.

This clone occurred a few times. This chain links TRBV5-4 with TRBJ2-2; TRBD2 aligns across 7 bases. V trimming: 4 bases; J trimming: 5 bases; junction bases outside the gene matches: 8. Germline CDR1 is SGHNT and CDR2 is YYREEE (reference sequence). CDR3 size: 15 residues. CDR3 sequence (DNA): TGTGCCAGCAGCCCCGGGCAGGGAGGGACCGGGGAGCTGTTTTTT. Translated: CASSPGQGGTGELFF.

V and J are TRBV5-1 and TRBJ1-2, with 7 bases lining up with TRBD1. The CDR3 is 14 amino acids. With 1 base clipped from V and 5 bases from J, the junction kept 5 bases outside the gene matches. Germline CDR1 and CDR2: SGHRS and YFSETQ. The CDR3 DNA reads TGCGCCAGCAGCTTGTCGGGACAGACATATGGCTACACCTTC. As protein: CASSLSGQTYGYTF.

The rearrangement joins TRBV5-1 to TRBJ1-1; the D gene is possibly TRBD1 (6 bases). The V gene's germline CDR1 is SGHRS and CDR2 YFSETQ. V was shortened by 0 bases and J by 6 bases, with 9 bases between the two germline ends. The CDR3 has 13 amino acids. The CDR3 region has the DNA TGCGCCAGCAGCTTGGGACAGGTCCCTGAAGCTTTCTTT. Its translation is CASSLGQVPEAFF.

This clone was counted a single time. The CDR3 here is CASSSVTDTQYF. The CDR3 DNA is TGTGCCAGCAGTTCAGTAACAGATACGCAGTATTTT. The rearrangement uses TRBV6-5 and TRBJ2-3; no clear D gene. Looked up from germline, CDR1 is MNHEY and CDR2 is SVGAGI. The CDR3 consists of 12 residues. V gave up 4 bases and J gave up 3 bases, with 5 bases separating them.

The chain has TRBV4-1 and TRBJ1-5; D perhaps matches TRBD1 (5 bases). From germline, CDR1 is MGHRA and CDR2 YSYEKL. The CDR3 contains 16 residues. Trimming took 0 bases from V and 6 from J, leaving 15 bases between them. The CDR3 DNA reads as TGCGCCAGCAGCCAAGATGAGACAGCGAGTGGTCAGCCCCAGCATTTT. Translated, it gives CASSQDETASGQPQHF.

The rearrangement joins TRBV7-2 to TRBJ1-4; D is perhaps TRBD1 (5 bases). Germline values: CDR1 SGHTA, CDR2 FQGNSA. The V end was cut by 4 bases, the J end by 7 bases, with 19 bases between. The CDR3 loop spans 16 amino acids. The CDR3 sequence is CASSSPIGQGGEKLFF. Written as DNA, the CDR3 is TGTGCCAGCAGCTCCCCTATCGGGCAGGGAGGTGAAAAACTGTTTTTT.

This chain joins TRBV12-5 and TRBJ1-1; D not resolved. V was trimmed by 7 bases and J by 8 bases, leaving 11 bases between them. In germline, CDR1 is LGHNT, CDR2 FRNRAP. CDR3 length: 11 residues. The CDR3 protein is CASVIRGEAFF. The CDR3 DNA reads as TGTGCTAGTGTCATCAGAGGGGAAGCTTTCTTT.

This clone was observed a few times. This chain uses TRBV9 with TRBJ2-3; D is undetermined. Germline V gives CDR1 SGDLS, CDR2 YYNGEE. The V and J ends lost 1 base and 0 bases respectively, with 12 bases between them. This CDR3 is 16 amino acids long. CDR3 nucleotides: TGTGCCAGCAGCGTAAGAGGTGGAACTAGCACAGATACGCAGTATTTT. It specifies CASSVRGGTSTDTQYF.

The chain uses TRBV2 and TRBJ1-1; 7 positions agree with TRBD1. The CDR3 contains 14 residues. CDR1 and CDR2 (germline): SNHLY, FYNNEI. Trimming took 6 bases from V and 4 from J; bases not matched to a gene: 8. The CDR3 loop reads CASRRETGSTEAFF. CDR3 bases: TGTGCCAGCAGAAGGGAGACAGGGAGCACTGAAGCTTTCTTT. Full variable domain (remainder filled in from reference TRBV2 and TRBJ1-1): EPEVTQTPSHQVTQMGQEVILRCVPISNHLYFYWYRQILGQKVEFLVSFYNNEISEKSEIFDDQFSVERPDGSNFTLKIRSTKLEDSAMYFCASRRETGSTEAFFGQGTRLTVV.

The chain's CDR3 is CATLMNTEAFF. The CDR3 nucleotides read TGTGCCACACTTATGAACACTGAAGCTTTCTTT. V and J are TRBV15 and TRBJ1-1, with D unresolved. V lost 9 bases and J lost 0, with 5 bases in between. Germline V CDR1 and CDR2: LNHNV, YYDKDF (reference sequence). The CDR3 consists of 11 residues.

This clone was seen only once. The chain joins TRBV28 to TRBJ2-6, with D possibly matching TRBD2 (6 bases). The germline gives CDR1 MDHEN, CDR2 SYDVKM. This CDR3 contains 17 residues. V dropped 2 bases and J dropped 0 bases, with 11 bases sitting between them. DNA of the CDR3: TGTGCCAGCAGTTTAGGGACTTCAATCTCTGGGGCCAACGTCCTGACTTTC. This sequence encodes CASSLGTSISGANVLTF.

V is TRBV5-4 and J is TRBJ2-2; 8 bases align to TRBD2. This CDR3 contains 15 residues. Germline loops: CDR1 SGHNT, CDR2 YYREEE (reference sequence). The V and J ends lost 6 bases and 1 base, in that order; junction bases with no gene match: 5. CDR3 amino acids: CASTSSGLNTGELFF. The DNA of the CDR3 is TGTGCCAGCACCTCTAGCGGGTTGAACACCGGGGAGCTGTTTTTT.

This rearrangement joins TRBV6-5 to TRBJ1-1, with 8 nucleotides matching TRBD1. The J segment lost 8 bases and the V segment lost 5 bases, leaving 7 bases of the junction unmatched. Germline-derived CDR1 and CDR2 are MNHEY and SVGAGI. The CDR3 runs 13 residues. CDR3 nucleotides: TGTGCCAGCAGTAGTGGGGACAGGACAGAAGCTTTCTTT. This codes for CASSSGDRTEAFF.